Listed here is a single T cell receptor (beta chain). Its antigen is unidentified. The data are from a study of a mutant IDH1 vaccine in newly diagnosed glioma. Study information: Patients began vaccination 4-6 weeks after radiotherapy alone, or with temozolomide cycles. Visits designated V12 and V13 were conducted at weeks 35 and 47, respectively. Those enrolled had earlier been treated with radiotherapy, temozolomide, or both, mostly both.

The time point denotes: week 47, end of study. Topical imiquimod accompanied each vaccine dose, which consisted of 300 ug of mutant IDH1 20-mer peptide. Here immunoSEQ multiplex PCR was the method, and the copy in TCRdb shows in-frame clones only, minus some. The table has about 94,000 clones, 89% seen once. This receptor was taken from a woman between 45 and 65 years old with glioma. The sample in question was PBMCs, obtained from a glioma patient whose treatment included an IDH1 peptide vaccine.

The CDR3 spells CASRPTSEPYNEQFF. The CDR3 DNA follows: TGTGCCAGCAGGCCTACTAGCGAGCCCTACAATGAGCAGTTCTTC. The chain couples TRBV27 to TRBJ2-1, with TRBD2 matching over 7 bases. Germline values: CDR1 MNHEY, CDR2 SMNVEV (reference sequence). This CDR3 has 15 residues. V lost 6 bases to trimming and J lost 2 bases; unmatched junction nucleotides: 7.